The clone carrying this T cell receptor (beta chain) was observed a handful of times. The antigen is not known. The sample belongs to a study of shared clonotypes between healthy human individuals. Whole-study context: Per donor, CD8 memory used one plate, CD8 naive used two, CD4 memory used three and CD4 naive used three. Broader study findings: Sharing across four donors was seen in roughly 5.2% of naive CD4 clonotypes.

This CDR3 contains 18 residues. V lost 3 bases and J lost 12; bases outside the gene matches: 15. Germline lookup yields CDR1 LGHNA and CDR2 YNFKEQ. Assay: immunoSEQ multiplex PCR; the TCRdb copy retains only in-frame clones and omits some. The sample has approximately 940,000 clones; around three quarters are singletons. The origin of this receptor is a man aged 18 to 29 in good health. The chain is built from TRBV4-2 and TRBJ2-1; 15 bases map to TRBD2. Sequences were obtained from memory CD4+ T cells sorted from blood. Subset of the sample: CD45RA-negative fraction. CDR3 loop: CASSQGLAGGPSGLGQFF. CDR3 DNA: TGTGCCAGCAGCCAGGGACTAGCGGGGGGACCATCGGGGCTCGGGCAGTTCTTC.